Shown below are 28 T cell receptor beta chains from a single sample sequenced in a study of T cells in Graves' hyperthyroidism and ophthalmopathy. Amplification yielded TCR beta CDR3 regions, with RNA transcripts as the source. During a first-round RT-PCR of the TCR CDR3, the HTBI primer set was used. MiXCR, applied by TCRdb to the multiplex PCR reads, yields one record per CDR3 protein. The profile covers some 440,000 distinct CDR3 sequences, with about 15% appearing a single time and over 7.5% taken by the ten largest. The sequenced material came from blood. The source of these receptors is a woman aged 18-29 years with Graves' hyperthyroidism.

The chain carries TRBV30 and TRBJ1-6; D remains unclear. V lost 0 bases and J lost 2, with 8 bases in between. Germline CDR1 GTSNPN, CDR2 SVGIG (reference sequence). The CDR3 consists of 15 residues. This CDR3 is CAWSVTGTYNSPLHF. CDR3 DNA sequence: TGTGCCTGGAGTGTCACGGGGACCTATAATTCACCCCTCCACTTT. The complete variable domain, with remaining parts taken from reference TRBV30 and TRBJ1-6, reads SQTIHQWPATLVQPVGSPLSLECTVEGTSNPNLYWYRQAAGRGLQLLFYSVGIGQISSEVPQNLSASRPQDRQFILSSKKLLLSDSGFYLCAWSVTGTYNSPLHFGNGTRLTVT.

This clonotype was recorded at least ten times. CDR3 protein: CARDRSDTQYF. CDR3 bases: TGTGCCAGAGACCGCTCAGATACGCAGTATTTT. The rearrangement uses TRBV6-1 and TRBJ2-3; no definite D call. From germline, CDR1 is MNHNS and CDR2 SASEGT. The CDR3 length is 11 residues. Trimming cost V 9 bases and J 4 bases, with 8 bases left between them.

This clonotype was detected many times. DNA of the CDR3: TGTGCCTGGACGGGGGGCTACGAGCAGTACTTC. Its translation: CAWTGGYEQYF. The chain joins TRBV30 to TRBJ2-7, with 7 bases fitting TRBD2. V lost 4 bases, J lost 3 bases, and 0 bases stayed unmatched. The CDR3 sequence is 11 residues long. CDR1 and CDR2 (germline): GTSNPN, SVGIG (reference sequence). The variable domain in full, completed from reference TRBV30 and TRBJ2-7, reads SQTIHQWPATLVQPVGSPLSLECTVEGTSNPNLYWYRQAAGRGLQLLFYSVGIGQISSEVPQNLSASRPQDRQFILSSKKLLLSDSGFYLCAWTGGYEQYFGPGTRLTVT.

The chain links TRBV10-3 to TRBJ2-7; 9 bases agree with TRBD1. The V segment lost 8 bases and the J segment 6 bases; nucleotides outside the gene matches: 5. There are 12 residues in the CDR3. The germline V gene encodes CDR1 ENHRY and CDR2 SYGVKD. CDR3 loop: CAIRGQGGEQYF. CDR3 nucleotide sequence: TGTGCCATCCGGGGACAGGGAGGCGAGCAGTACTTC.

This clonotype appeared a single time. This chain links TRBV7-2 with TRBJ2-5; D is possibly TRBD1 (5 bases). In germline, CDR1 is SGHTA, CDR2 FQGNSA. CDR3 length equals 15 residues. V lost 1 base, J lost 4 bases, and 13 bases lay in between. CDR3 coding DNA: TGTGCCAGCAGCTTAGGGGCAGGGCAAAGAGAGACCCAGTACTTC. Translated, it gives CASSLGAGQRETQYF.

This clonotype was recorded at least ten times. CDR3: CASSLPGQQETQYF. The CDR3 coding sequence is TGTGCCAGCAGCTTACCGGGACAACAAGAGACCCAGTACTTC. The chain has TRBV3-1 and TRBJ2-5; weak D call: TRBD1 (6 bases). Between the trimmed V and J ends, which lost 5 bases and 2 bases, there was a span of 12 bases. CDR3 length equals 14 residues. The germline gives CDR1 LGHDT, CDR2 YNNKEL (reference sequence).

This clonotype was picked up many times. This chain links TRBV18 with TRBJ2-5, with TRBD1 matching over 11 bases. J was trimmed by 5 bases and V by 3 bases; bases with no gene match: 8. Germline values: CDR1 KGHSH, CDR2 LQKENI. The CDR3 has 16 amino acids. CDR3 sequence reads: CASSPQPGQGVETQYF. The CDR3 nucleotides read TGTGCCAGCTCACCTCAACCGGGACAGGGGGTGGAGACCCAGTACTTC.

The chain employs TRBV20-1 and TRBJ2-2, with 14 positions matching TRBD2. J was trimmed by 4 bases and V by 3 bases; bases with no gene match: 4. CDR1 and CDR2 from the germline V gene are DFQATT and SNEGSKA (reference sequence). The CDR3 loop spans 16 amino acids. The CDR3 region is CSASGTSGSSTGELFF. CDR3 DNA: TGCAGTGCTAGCGGGACTAGCGGGAGTAGCACCGGGGAGCTGTTTTTT.

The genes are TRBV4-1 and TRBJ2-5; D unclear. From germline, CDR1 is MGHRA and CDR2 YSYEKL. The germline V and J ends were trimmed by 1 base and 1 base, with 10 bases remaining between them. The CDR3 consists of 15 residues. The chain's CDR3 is CASSQARFRQETQYF. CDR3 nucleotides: TGCGCCAGCAGCCAAGCTCGGTTCCGCCAAGAGACCCAGTACTTC.

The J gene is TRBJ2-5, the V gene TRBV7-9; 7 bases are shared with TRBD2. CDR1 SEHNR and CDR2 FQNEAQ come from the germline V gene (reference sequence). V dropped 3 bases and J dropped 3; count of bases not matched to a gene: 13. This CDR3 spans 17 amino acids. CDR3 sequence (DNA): TGTGCCAGCAGCTTCGACCGGGCGGCAGGGAGGGAAGAGACCCAGTACTTC. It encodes CASSFDRAAGREETQYF.

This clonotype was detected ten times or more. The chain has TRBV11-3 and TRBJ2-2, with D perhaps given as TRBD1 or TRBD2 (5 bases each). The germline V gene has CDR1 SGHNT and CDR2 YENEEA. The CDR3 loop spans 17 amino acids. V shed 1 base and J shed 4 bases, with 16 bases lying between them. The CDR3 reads CASSLASTKGRTGELFF. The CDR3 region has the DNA TGTGCCAGCAGCTTAGCATCGACAAAGGGACGCACCGGGGAGCTGTTTTTT.

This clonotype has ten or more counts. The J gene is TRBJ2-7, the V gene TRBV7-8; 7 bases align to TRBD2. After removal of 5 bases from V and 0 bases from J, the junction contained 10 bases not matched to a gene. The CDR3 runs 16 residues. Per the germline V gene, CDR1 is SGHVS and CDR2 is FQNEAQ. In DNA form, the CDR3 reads TGTGCCAGCAGCCGAGAGCGGGGCGGTAGCTCCTACGAGCAGTACTTC. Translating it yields CASSRERGGSSYEQYF.

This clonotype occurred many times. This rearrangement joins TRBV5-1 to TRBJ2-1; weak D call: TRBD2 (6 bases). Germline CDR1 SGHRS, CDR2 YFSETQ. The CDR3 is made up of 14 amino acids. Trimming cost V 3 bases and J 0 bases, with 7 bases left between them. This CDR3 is CASSWGVSYNEQFF. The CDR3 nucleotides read TGCGCCAGCAGCTGGGGGGTCTCCTACAATGAGCAGTTCTTC.

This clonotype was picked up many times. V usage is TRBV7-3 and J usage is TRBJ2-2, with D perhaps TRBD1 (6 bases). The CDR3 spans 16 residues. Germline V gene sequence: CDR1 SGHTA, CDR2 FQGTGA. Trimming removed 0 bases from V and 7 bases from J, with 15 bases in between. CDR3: CASSLTGQGTIGELFF. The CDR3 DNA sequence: TGTGCCAGCAGCTTAACGGGCCAGGGGACGATCGGGGAGCTGTTTTTT.

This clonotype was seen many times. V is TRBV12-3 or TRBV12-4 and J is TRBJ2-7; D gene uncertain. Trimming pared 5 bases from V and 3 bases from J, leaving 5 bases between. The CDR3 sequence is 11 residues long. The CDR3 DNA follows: TGTGCCAGCAGTATAAACTACGAGCAGTACTTC. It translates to CASSINYEQYF.

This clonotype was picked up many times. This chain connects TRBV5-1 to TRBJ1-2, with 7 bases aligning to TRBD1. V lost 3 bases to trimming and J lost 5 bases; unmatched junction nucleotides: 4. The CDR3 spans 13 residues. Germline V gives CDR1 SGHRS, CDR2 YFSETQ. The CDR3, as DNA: TGCGCCAGCAGCTGGGGACAGTCGTATGGCTACACCTTC. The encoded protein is CASSWGQSYGYTF. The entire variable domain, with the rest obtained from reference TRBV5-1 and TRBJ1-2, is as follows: KAGVTQTPRYLIKTRGQQVTLSCSPISGHRSVSWYQQTPGQGLQFLFEYFSETQRNKGNFPGRFSGRQFSNSRSEMNVSTLELGDSALYLCASSWGQSYGYTFGSGTRLTVV.

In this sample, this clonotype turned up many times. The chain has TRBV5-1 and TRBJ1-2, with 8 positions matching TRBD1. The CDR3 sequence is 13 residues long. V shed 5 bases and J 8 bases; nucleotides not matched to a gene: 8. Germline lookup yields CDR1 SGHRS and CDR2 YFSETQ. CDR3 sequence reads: CASRPTTGDGYTF. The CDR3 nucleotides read TGCGCCAGCAGGCCTACGACAGGGGACGGCTACACCTTC.

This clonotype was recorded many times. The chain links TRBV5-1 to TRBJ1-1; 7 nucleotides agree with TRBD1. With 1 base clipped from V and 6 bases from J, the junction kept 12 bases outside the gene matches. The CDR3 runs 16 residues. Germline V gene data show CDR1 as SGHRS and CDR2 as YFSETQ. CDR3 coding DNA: TGCGCCAGCAGCTTGTGGGCGCACAGGGGTTTGGCTGAAGCTTTCTTT. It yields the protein CASSLWAHRGLAEAFF.

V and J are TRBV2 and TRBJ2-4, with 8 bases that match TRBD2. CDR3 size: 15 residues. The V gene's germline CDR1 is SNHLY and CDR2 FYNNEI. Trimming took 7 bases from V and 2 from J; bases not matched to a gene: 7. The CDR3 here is CASTQSGSSKNIQYF. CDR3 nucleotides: TGTGCCAGCACCCAGAGCGGGAGCTCCAAAAACATTCAGTACTTC.

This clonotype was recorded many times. In DNA form, the CDR3 reads TGTGCCAGCAGTCCCAGTTTGGCTAGCGGAGCAGAGACCCAGTACTTC. Encoded protein: CASSPSLASGAETQYF. The chain has TRBV12-3 or TRBV12-4 and TRBJ2-5; 7 nucleotides agree with TRBD2. V was pared by 5 bases and J by 4 bases, with 13 bases of the junction left unmatched. This CDR3 has 16 amino acids.

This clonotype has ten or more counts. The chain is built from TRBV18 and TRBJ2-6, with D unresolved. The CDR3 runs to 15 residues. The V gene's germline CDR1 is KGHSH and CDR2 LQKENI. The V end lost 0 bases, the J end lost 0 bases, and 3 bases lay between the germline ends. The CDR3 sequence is CASSPPVSGANVLTF. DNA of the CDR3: TGTGCCAGCTCACCACCGGTCTCTGGGGCCAACGTCCTGACTTTC. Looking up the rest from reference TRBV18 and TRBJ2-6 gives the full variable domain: NAGVMQNPRHLVRRRGQEARLRCSPMKGHSHVYWYRQLPEEGLKFMVYLQKENIIDESGMPKERFSAEFPKEGPSILRIQQVVRGDSAAYFCASSPPVSGANVLTFGAGSRLTVL.

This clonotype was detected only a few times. The CDR3 DNA sequence: TGTGCCAGTACCAACTCCGGGAGGGCGAGGGACTATGGCTACACCTTC. Its translation: CASTNSGRARDYGYTF. This chain connects TRBV19 to TRBJ1-2; D gene ambiguous. Germline V gene lookup returns CDR1 LNHDA and CDR2 SQIVND (reference sequence). V was pared by 7 bases and J by 3 bases, with 21 bases between. CDR3 length: 16 amino acids.

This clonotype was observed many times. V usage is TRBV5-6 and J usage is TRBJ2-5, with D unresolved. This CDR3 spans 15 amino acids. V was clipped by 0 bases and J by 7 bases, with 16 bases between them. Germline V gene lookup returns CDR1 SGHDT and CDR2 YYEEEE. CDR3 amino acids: CASSLVEEYGLTQYF. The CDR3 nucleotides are TGTGCCAGCAGCTTGGTAGAGGAGTATGGATTGACCCAGTACTTC.

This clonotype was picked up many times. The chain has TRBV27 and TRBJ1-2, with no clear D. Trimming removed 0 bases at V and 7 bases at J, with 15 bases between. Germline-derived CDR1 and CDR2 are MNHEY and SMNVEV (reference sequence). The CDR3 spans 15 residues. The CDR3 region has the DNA TGTGCCAGCAGTTTATCAGCCCCAGAGGCGGGTGGCTACACCTTC. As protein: CASSLSAPEAGGYTF.

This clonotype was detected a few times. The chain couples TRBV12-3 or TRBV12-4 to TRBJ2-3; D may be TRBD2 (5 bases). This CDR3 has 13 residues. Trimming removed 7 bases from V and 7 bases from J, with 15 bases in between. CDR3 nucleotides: TGTGCCAGCACTTGGACCCCGGGAAATACGCAGTATTTT. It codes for CASTWTPGNTQYF.

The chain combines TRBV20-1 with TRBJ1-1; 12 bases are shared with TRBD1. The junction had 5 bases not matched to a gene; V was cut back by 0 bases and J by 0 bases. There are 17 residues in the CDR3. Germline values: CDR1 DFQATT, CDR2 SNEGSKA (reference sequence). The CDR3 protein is CSAREGTGGVMNTEAFF. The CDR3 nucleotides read TGCAGTGCTAGAGAGGGGACAGGGGGCGTTATGAACACTGAAGCTTTCTTT.

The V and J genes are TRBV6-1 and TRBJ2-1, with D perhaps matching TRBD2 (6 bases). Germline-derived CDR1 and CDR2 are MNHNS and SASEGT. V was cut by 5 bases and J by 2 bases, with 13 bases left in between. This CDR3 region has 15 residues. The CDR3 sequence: CASSPAGSPYNEQFF. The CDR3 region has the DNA TGTGCCAGCAGTCCTGCGGGATCACCCTACAATGAGCAGTTCTTC.

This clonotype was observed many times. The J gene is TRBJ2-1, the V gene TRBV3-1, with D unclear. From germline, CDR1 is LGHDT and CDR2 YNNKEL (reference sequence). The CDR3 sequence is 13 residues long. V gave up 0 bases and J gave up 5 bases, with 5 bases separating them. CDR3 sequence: CASSQDLDNEQFF. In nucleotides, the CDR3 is TGTGCCAGCAGCCAAGATCTGGACAATGAGCAGTTCTTC.